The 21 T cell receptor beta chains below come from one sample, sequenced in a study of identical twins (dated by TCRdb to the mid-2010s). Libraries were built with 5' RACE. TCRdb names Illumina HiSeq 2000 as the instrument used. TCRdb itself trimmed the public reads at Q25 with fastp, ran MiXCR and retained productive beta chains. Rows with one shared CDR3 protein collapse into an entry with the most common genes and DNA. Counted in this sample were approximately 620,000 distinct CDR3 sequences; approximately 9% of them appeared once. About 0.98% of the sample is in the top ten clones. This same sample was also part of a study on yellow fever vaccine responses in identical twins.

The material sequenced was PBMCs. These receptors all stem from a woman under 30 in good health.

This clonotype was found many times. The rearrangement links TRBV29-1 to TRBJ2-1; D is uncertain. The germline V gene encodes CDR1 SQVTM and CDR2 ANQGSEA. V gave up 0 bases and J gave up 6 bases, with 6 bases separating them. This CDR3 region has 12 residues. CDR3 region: CSVEERINEQFF. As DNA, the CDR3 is TGCAGCGTTGAAGAACGGATCAATGAGCAGTTCTTC.

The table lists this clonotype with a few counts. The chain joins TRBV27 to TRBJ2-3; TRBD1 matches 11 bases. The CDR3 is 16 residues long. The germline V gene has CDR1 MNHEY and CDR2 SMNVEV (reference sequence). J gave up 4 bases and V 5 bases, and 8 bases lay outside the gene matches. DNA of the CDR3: TGTGCCAGCAGTCTAAGGACAGGGGGCGGTTCAGATACGCAGTATTTT. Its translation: CASSLRTGGGSDTQYF.

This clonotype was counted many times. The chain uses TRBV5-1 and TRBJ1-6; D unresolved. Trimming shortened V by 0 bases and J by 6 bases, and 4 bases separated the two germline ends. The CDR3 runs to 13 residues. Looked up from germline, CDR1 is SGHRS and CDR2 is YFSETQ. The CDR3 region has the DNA TGCGCCAGCAGCTTGGATCCTAATTCACCCCTCCACTTT. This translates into CASSLDPNSPLHF. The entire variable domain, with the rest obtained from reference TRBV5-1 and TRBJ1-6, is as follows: KAGVTQTPRYLIKTRGQQVTLSCSPISGHRSVSWYQQTPGQGLQFLFEYFSETQRNKGNFPGRFSGRQFSNSRSEMNVSTLELGDSALYLCASSLDPNSPLHFGNGTRLTVT.

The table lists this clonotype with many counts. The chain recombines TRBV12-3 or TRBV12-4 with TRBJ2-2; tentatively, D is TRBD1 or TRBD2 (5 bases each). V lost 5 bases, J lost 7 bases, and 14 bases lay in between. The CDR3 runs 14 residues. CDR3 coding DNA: TGTGCCAGCAGTCCGGGACCCCTTGGCGGGGAGCTGTTTTTT. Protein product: CASSPGPLGGELFF.

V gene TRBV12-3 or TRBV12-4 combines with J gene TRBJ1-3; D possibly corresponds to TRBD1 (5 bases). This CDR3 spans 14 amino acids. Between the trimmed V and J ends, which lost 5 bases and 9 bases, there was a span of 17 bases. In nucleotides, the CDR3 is TGTGCCAGCAGTCCCCTATCGGGGGGGATCACCATATATTTT. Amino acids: CASSPLSGGITIYF.

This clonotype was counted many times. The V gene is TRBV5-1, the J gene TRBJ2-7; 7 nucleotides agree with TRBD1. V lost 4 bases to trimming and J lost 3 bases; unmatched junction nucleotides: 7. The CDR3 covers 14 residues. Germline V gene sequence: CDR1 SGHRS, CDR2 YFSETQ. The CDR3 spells CASSVRDSYYEQYF. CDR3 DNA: TGCGCCAGCAGCGTGAGGGACAGCTACTACGAGCAGTACTTC.

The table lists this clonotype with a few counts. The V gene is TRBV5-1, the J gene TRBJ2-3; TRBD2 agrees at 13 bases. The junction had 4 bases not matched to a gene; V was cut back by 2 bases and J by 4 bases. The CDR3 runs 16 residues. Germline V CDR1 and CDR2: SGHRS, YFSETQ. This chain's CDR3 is CASSLLAGGPSDTQYF. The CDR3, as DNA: TGCGCCAGCAGCTTACTAGCGGGAGGGCCGTCAGATACGCAGTATTTT. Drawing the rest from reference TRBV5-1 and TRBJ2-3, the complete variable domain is KAGVTQTPRYLIKTRGQQVTLSCSPISGHRSVSWYQQTPGQGLQFLFEYFSETQRNKGNFPGRFSGRQFSNSRSEMNVSTLELGDSALYLCASSLLAGGPSDTQYFGPGTRLTVL.

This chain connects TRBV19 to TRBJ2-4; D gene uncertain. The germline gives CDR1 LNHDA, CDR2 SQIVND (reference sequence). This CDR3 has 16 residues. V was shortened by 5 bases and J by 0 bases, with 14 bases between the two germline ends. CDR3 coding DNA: TGTGCCAGTAGTTCAAGGACGCAACTAGCCAAAAACATTCAGTACTTC. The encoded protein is CASSSRTQLAKNIQYF.

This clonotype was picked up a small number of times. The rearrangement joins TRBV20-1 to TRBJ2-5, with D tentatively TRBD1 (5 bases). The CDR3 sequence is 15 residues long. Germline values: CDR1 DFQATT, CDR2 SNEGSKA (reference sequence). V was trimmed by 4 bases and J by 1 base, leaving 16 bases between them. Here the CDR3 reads CSATNPTARQETQYF. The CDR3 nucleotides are TGCAGTGCTACTAACCCGACAGCCCGCCAAGAGACCCAGTACTTC.

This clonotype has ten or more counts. CDR3 nucleotide sequence: TGTGCCAGCAGTTACTCGGGGAGCTCTGGGGCCAACGTCCTGACTTTC. It encodes CASSYSGSSGANVLTF. This chain joins TRBV6-2 or TRBV6-3 and TRBJ2-6, with D possibly matching TRBD2 (5 bases). The CDR3 has 16 amino acids. V lost 0 bases to trimming and J lost 0 bases, with 6 bases between them. Germline V lookup: CDR1 MNHEY, CDR2 SVGEGT.

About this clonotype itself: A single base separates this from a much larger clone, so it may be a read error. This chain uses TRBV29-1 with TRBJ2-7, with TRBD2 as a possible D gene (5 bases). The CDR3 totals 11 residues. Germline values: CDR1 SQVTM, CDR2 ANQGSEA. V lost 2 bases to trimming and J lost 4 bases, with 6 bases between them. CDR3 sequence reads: CSVESGYEQYF. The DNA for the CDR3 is TGCAGCGTTGAAAGCGGTTACGAGCAGTACTTC.

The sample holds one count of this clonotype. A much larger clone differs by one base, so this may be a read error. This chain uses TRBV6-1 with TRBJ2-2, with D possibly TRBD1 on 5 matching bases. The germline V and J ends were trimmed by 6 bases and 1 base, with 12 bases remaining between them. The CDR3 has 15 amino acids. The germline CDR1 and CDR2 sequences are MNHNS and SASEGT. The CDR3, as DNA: TGTGCCAGCAGACACGACAGTGAGAACACCGGGGAGCTGTTTTTT. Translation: CASRHDSENTGELFF.

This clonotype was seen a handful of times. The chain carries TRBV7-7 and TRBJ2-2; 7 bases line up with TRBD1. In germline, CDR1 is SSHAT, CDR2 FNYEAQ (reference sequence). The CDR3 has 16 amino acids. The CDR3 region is CASQARPGGNTGELFF. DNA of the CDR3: TGTGCTAGCCAGGCCCGTCCAGGGGGGAACACCGGGGAGCTGTTTTTT.

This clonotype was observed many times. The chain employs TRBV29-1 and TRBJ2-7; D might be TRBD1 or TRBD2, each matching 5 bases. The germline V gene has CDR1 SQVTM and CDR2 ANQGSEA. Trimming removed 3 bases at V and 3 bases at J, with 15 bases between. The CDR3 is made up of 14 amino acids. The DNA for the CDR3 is TGCAGCGTTGAGCCCCGGGACGGGCACTACGAGCAGTACTTC. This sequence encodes CSVEPRDGHYEQYF.

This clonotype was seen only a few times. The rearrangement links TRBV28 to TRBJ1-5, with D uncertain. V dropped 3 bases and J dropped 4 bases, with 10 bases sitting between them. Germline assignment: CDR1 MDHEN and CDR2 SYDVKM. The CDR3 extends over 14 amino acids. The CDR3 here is CASSFPRLNQPQHF. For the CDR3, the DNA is TGTGCCAGCAGTTTCCCCAGATTGAATCAGCCCCAGCATTTT.

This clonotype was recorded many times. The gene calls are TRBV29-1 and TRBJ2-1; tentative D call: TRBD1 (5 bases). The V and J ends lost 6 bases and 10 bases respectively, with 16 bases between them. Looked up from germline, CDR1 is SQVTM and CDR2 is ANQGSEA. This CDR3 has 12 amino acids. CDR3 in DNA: TGCAGCGTCGGACAAGGACAAACGGAGCAGTTCTTC. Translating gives CSVGQGQTEQFF.

The CDR3 DNA reads as TGTGCCAGCAGCGCCCGACTAGCGGGACTAGGTTGGGATGAGCAGTTCTTC. This codes for CASSARLAGLGWDEQFF. The genes are TRBV5-6 and TRBJ2-1, with 11 bases matching TRBD2. Trimming at V came to 4 bases and at J to 8 bases, leaving 14 bases not matched to a gene. This CDR3 comprises 17 residues. Germline assignment: CDR1 SGHDT and CDR2 YYEEEE.

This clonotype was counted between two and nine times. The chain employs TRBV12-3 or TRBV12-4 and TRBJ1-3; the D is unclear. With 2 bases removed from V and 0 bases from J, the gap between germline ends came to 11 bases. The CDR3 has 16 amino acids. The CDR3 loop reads CASSLFEGPSGNTIYF. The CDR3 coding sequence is TGTGCCAGCAGTTTATTTGAGGGCCCCTCTGGAAACACCATATATTTT.

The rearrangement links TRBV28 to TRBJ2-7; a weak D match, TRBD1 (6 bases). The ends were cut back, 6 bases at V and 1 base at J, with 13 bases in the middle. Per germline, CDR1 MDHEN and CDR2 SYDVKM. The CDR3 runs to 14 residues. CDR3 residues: CASSNRDKSYEQYF. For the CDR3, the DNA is TGTGCCAGCAGCAACCGGGACAAATCCTACGAGCAGTACTTC.

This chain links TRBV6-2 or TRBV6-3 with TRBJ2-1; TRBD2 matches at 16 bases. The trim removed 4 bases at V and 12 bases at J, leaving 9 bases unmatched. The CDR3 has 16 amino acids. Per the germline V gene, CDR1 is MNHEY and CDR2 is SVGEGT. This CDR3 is CASSSPGTSGRARQFF. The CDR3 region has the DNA TGTGCCAGCAGTTCCCCCGGGACTAGCGGGAGGGCACGGCAGTTCTTC.

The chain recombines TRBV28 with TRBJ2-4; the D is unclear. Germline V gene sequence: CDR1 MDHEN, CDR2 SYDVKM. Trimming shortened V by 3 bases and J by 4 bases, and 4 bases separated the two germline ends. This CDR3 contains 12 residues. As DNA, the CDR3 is TGTGCCAGCAGTTTCCGGAAAAACATTCAGTACTTC. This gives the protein CASSFRKNIQYF.